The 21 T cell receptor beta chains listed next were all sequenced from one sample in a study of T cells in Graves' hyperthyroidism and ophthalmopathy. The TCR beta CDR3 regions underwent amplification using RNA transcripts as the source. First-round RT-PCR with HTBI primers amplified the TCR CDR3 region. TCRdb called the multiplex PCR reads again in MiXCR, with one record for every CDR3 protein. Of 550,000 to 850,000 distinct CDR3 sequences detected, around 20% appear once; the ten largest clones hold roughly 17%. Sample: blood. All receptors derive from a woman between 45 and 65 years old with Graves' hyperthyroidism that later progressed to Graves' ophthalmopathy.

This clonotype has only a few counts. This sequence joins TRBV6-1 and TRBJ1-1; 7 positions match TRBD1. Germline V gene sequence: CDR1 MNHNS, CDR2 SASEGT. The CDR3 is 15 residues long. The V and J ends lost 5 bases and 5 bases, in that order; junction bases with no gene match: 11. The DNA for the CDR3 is TGTGCCAGCAGTACGGGGGCAGGGGGGAGAACTGAAGCTTTCTTT. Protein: CASSTGAGGRTEAFF.

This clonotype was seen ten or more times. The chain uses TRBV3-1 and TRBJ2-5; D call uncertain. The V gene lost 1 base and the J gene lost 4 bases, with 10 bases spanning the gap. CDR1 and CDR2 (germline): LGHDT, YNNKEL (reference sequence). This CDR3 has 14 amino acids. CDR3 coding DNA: TGTGCCAGCAGCCAAGGCGCGATCGGAGAGACCCAGTACTTC. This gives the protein CASSQGAIGETQYF.

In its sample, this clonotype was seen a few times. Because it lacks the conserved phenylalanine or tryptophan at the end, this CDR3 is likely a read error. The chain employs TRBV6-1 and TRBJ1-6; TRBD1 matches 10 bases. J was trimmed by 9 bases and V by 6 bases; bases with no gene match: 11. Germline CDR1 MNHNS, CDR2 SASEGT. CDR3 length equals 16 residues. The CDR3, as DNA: TGTGCCAGCAGGGTCTCGGCGGGACAGGGGAGTTCACCCCTCCACCTT. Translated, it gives CASRVSAGQGSSPLHL.

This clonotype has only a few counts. The CDR3 reads CASSSPKYGNTEAFF. CDR3 in DNA: TGTGCCAGCAGCTCCCCCAAGTACGGGAACACTGAAGCTTTCTTT. This chain joins TRBV3-1 and TRBJ1-1, with D unresolved. V was pared by 5 bases and J by 1 base, with 14 bases between. The CDR3 spans 15 residues. The germline CDR1 and CDR2 sequences are LGHDT and YNNKEL (reference sequence).

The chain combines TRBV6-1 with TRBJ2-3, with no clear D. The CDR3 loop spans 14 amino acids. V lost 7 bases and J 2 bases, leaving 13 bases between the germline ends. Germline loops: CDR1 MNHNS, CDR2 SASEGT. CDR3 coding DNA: TGTGCCAGCATAGACCCCTGGCCCACAGATACGCAGTATTTT. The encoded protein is CASIDPWPTDTQYF.

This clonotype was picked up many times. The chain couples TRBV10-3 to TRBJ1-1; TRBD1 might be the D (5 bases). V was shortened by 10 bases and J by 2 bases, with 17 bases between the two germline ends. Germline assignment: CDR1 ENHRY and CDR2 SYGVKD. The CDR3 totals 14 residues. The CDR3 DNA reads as TGTGCCAGCCGCCCGACAGATCTTAACACTGAAGCTTTCTTT. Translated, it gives CASRPTDLNTEAFF.

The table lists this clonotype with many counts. The CDR3 nucleotides are TGTGCCAGCAGACCAGGGACAGACTATCAACCCCTCCACTTT. Amino acid sequence: CASRPGTDYQPLHF. The J gene is TRBJ1-6, the V gene TRBV12-3 or TRBV12-4; 7 nucleotides agree with TRBD1. The CDR3 is made up of 14 amino acids. Losses at the gene ends were 6 bases for V and 12 bases for J; bases not matched to a gene: 11.

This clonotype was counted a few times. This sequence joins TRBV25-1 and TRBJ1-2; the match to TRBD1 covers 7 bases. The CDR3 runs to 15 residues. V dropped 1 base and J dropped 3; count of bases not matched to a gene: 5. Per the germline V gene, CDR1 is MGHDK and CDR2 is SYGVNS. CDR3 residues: CASSELGGGYYGYTF. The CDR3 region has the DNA TGTGCCAGCAGTGAATTAGGGGGCGGATACTATGGCTACACCTTC.

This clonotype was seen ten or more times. The chain's CDR3 is CSAVTGGETQYF. CDR3 nucleotides: TGCAGCGCGGTTACAGGGGGAGAGACCCAGTACTTC. J is TRBJ2-5 and V is TRBV29-1; 8 bases line up with TRBD1. V gave up 7 bases and J gave up 4 bases; unmatched junction bases: 5. This CDR3 has 12 amino acids. CDR1 and CDR2 (germline): SQVTM, ANQGSEA.

Here the CDR3 reads CASSEVIVLDTQYF. The CDR3 region has the DNA TGTGCCAGCAGTGAAGTAATCGTGTTAGATACGCAGTATTTT. The V call is TRBV6-1, the J call TRBJ2-3; D unresolved. V was clipped by 1 base and J by 5 bases, with 10 bases between them. The CDR3 is made up of 14 amino acids. Germline V gene lookup returns CDR1 MNHNS and CDR2 SASEGT.

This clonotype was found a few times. CDR3 loop: CASSRELRQPQHF. The CDR3 DNA reads TGTGCCAGCAGCCGTGAATTGAGACAGCCCCAGCATTTT. The genes are TRBV5-4 and TRBJ1-5; D uncertain. CDR1 and CDR2 (germline): SGHNT, YYREEE (reference sequence). The V end was cut by 4 bases, the J end by 7 bases, with 12 bases between. The CDR3 is made up of 13 amino acids.

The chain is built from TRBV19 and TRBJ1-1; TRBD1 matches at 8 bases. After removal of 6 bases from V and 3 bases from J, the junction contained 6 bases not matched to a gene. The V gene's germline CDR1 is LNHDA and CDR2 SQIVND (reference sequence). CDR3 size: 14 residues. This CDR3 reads CASSLGQVDTEAFF. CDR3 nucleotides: TGTGCCAGTAGCTTGGGACAGGTCGACACTGAAGCTTTCTTT.

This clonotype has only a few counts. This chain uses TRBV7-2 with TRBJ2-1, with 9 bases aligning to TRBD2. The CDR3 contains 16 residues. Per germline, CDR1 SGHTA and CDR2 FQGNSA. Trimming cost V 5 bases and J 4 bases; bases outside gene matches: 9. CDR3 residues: CASSPPGTSRYNEQFF. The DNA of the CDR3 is TGTGCCAGCAGCCCGCCGGGGACTAGCCGATACAATGAGCAGTTCTTC. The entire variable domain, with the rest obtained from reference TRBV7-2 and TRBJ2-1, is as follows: GAGVSQSPSNKVTEKGKDVELRCDPISGHTALYWYRQSLGQGLEFLIYFQGNSAPDKSGLPSDRFSAERTGGSVSTLTIQRTQQEDSAVYLCASSPPGTSRYNEQFFGPGTRLTVL.

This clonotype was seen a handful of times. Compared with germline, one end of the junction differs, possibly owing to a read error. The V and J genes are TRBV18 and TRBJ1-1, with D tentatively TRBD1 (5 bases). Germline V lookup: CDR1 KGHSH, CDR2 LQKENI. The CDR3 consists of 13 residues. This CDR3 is CASLPREDTKAFF. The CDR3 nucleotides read TGTGCCAGCTTACCACGGGAGGACACGAAAGCTTTCTTT.

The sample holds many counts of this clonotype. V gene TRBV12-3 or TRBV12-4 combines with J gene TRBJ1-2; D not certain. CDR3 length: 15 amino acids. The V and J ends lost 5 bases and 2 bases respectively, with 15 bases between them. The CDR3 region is CASSPPGSGNYGYTF. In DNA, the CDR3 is TGTGCCAGCAGTCCCCCGGGGTCAGGAAACTATGGCTACACCTTC.

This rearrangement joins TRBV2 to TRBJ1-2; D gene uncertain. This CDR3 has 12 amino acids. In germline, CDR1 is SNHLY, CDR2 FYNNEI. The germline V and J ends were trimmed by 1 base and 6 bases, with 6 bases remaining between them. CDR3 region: CASSEVDHGYTF. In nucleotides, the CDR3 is TGTGCCAGCAGTGAAGTGGACCATGGCTACACCTTC.

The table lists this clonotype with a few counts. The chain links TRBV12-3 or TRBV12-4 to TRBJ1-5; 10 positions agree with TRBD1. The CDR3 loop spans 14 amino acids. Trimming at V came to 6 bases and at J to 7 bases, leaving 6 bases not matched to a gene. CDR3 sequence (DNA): TGTGCCAGCAGGGGGGGACAGGGGCGGCAGCCCCAGCATTTT. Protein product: CASRGGQGRQPQHF.

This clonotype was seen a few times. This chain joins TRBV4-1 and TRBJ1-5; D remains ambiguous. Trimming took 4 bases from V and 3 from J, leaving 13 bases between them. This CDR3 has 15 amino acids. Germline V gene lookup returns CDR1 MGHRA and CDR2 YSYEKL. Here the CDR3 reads CASSLDGSFNQPQHF. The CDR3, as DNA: TGCGCCAGCAGCCTCGACGGTTCTTTCAATCAGCCCCAGCATTTT.

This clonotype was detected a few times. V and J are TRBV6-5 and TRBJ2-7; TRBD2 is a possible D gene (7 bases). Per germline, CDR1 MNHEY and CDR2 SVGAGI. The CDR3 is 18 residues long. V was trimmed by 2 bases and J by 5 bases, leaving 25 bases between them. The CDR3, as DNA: TGTGCCAGCAGTTACGAGACACAACTAGGGGGGGGGATGAACGAGCAGTACTTC. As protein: CASSYETQLGGGMNEQYF.

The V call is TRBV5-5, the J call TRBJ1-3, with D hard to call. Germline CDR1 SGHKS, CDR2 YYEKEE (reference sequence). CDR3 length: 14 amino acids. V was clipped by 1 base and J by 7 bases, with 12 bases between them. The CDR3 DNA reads TGTGCCAGCAGCTTGAGGTTGGATTGGAACACCATATATTTT. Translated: CASSLRLDWNTIYF.

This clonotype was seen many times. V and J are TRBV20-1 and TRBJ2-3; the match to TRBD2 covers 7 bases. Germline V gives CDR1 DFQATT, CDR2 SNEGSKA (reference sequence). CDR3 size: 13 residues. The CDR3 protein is CTGGRGGADTQYF. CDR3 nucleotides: TGCACCGGAGGGAGGGGCGGAGCAGATACGCAGTATTTT.